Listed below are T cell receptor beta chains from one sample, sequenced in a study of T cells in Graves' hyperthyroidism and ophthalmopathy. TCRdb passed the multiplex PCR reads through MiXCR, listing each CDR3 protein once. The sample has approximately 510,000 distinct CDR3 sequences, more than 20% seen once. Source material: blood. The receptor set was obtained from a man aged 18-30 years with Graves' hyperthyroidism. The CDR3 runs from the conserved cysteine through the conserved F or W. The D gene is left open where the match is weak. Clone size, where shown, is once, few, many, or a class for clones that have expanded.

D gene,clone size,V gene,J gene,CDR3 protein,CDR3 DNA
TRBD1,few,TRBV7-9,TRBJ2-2,CASSLRQGSTGELFF,TGTGCCAGCAGCTTAAGACAGGGATCCACCGGGGAGCTGTTTTTT
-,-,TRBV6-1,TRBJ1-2,CASSDLPRYGYTF,TGTGCCAGCAGTGACCTCCCCCGATATGGCTACACCTTC
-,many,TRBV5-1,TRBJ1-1,CASSSQGLSTEAFF,TGCGCCAGCAGCTCCCAAGGCCTGAGCACTGAAGCTTTCTTT
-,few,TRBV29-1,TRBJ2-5,CSVGEDAGPETQYF,TGCAGCGTTGGCGAAGATGCGGGCCCGGAGACCCAGTACTTC
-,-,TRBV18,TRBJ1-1,CASSPLRGAEAFF,TGTGCCAGCTCACCGTTGCGTGGAGCTGAAGCTTTCTTT
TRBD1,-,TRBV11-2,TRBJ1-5,CASSPRTGYTQPQHF,TGTGCCAGCAGCCCCCGGACAGGTTATACTCAGCCCCAGCATTTT
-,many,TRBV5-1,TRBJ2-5,CASSPGTKYPETQYF,TGCGCCAGCAGCCCCGGGACAAAATACCCAGAGACCCAGTACTTC
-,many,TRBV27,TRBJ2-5,CASYPRAGDFQETQYF,TGTGCCAGCTACCCCAGGGCAGGGGACTTCCAAGAGACCCAGTACTTC
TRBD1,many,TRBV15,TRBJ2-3,CATSETGVITDTQYF,TGTGCCACCAGCGAAACAGGGGTGATCACAGATACGCAGTATTTT
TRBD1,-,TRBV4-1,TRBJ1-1,CASSQEGLDRKAFF,TGCGCCAGCAGCCAAGAGGGGTTGGACAGGAAAGCTTTCTTT
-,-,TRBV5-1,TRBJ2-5,CASSYSGTEHGETQYF,TGCGCCAGCAGCTACTCCGGGACTGAACACGGAGAGACCCAGTACTTC
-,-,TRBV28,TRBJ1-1,CASSFTGQVNTEAFF,TGTGCTAGCAGTTTTACGGGTCAGGTGAACACTGAAGCTTTCTTT
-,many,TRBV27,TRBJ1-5,CASSSAGKGSNQPQHF,TGTGCCAGCAGTTCGGCGGGGAAAGGGAGCAATCAGCCCCAGCATTTT
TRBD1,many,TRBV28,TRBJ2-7,CASSLAGGKRYEQYF,TGTGCCAGCAGTTTAGCAGGGGGCAAGAGGTACGAGCAGTACTTC
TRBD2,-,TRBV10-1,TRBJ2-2,CASSSSGNTGELFF,TGCGCCAGCAGTTCTAGCGGGAACACCGGGGAGCTGTTTTTT
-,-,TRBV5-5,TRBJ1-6,CASSPMGGRNSPLHF,TGTGCCAGCAGCCCAATGGGGGGACGAAATTCACCCCTCCACTTT
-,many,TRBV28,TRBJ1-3,CASSETGTSGNTIYF,TGTGCCAGCAGTGAGACGGGGACCTCTGGAAACACCATATATTTT
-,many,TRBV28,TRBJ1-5,CASSSGGYAQPQHF,TGTGCCAGCAGTTCTGGGGGGTATGCTCAGCCCCAGCATTTT
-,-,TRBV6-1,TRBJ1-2,CATKDPGKRGYTF,TGTGCCACCAAGGATCCGGGGAAGAGGGGCTACACCTTC
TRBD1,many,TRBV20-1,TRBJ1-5,CSAVQGAQPQHF,TGCAGTGCCGTACAGGGGGCTCAGCCCCAGCATTTT
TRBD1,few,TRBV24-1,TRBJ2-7,CATSPGGQGLGYEQYF,TGTGCCACCAGTCCAGGGGGACAGGGATTGGGCTACGAGCAGTACTTC
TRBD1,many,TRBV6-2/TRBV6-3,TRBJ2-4,CASSYDRGRPRAKNIQYF,TGTGCCAGCAGTTACGACAGGGGAAGGCCTAGGGCCAAAAACATTCAGTACTTC
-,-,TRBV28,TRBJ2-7,CASSLGQTEEQYF,TGTGCCAGCAGTCTCGGACAGACAGAGGAGCAGTACTTC
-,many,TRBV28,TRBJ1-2,CASSSSLGHGGYTF,TGTGCCAGCAGTTCCTCCCTGGGGCATGGTGGCTACACCTTC
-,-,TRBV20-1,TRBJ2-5,CSASRGLSNLGQETQYF,TGCAGTGCTAGTAGGGGACTTTCGAATCTGGGTCAGGAGACCCAGTACTTC
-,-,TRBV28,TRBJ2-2,CASSAANTGELFF,TGTGCCAGCAGTGCGGCTAACACCGGGGAGCTGTTTTTT
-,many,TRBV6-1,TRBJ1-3,CASSPSWGVGNTIYF,TGTGCCAGCAGTCCATCCTGGGGCGTCGGAAACACCATATATTTT
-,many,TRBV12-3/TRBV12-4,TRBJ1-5,CASTLANQPQHF,TGTGCCAGCACTCTCGCCAATCAGCCCCAGCATTTT
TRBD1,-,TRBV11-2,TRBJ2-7,CASSWWTGIGEQYF,TGTGCCAGCAGTTGGTGGACAGGGATAGGCGAGCAGTACTTC
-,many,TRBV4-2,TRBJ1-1,CASSQGISLNTEAFF,TGTGCCAGCAGCCAAGGGATCTCCCTAAACACTGAAGCTTTCTTT
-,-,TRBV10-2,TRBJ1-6,CASRQAETANSPLHF,TGCGCCAGCAGACAGGCCGAGACAGCTAATTCACCCCTCCACTTT
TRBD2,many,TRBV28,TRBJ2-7,CASSGGGVYEQYF,TGTGCCAGCAGCGGGGGAGGGGTCTACGAGCAGTACTTC
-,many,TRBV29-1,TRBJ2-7,CSVVEADYEQYF,TGCAGCGTTGTGGAGGCCGACTACGAGCAGTACTTC
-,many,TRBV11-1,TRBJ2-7,CASSFFPRDSYEQYF,TGTGCCAGCAGCTTCTTCCCCCGAGACTCCTACGAGCAGTACTTC
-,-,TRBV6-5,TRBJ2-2,CASSYSPTPGELFF,TGTGCCAGCAGTTACTCCCCCACCCCCGGGGAGCTGTTTTTT
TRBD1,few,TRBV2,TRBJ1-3,CASSLDRGPGTTIYF,TGTGCCAGCAGTTTGGACAGGGGGCCTGGAACCACCATATATTTT
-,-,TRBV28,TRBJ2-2,CASSTIRANTGELFF,TGTGCCAGCAGTACTATCAGGGCGAACACCGGGGAGCTGTTTTTT
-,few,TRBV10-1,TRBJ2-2,CASSRLITGELFF,TGCGCCAGCAGTCGACTTATCACCGGGGAGCTGTTTTTT
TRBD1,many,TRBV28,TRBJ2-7,CASNLGDRPYEQYF,TGTGCCAGCAACCTTGGGGACAGGCCCTACGAGCAGTACTTC
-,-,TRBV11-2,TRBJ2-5,CASGSGVQTQYF,TGTGCCAGCGGATCAGGAGTCCAGACCCAGTACTTC
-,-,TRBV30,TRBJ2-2,CAWRRETGELFF,TGTGCCTGGAGAAGGGAGACCGGGGAGCTGTTTTTT
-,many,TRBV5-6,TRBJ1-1,CASSLGGSRAFF,TGTGCCAGCAGCTTGGGGGGATCTCGAGCTTTCTTT
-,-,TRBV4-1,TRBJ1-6,CASSQEPLMAGWYSPLHF,TGCGCCAGCAGCCAAGAGCCTCTCATGGCAGGGTGGTATTCACCCCTCCACTTT
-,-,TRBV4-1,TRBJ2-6,CASSQDLGSGANVLTF,TGCGCCAGCAGCCAAGATTTAGGCTCTGGGGCCAACGTCCTGACTTTC
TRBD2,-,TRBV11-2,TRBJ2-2,CASSHPSRGRNTGELFF,TGTGCCAGCAGCCACCCATCTCGCGGGAGGAACACCGGGGAGCTGTTTTTT